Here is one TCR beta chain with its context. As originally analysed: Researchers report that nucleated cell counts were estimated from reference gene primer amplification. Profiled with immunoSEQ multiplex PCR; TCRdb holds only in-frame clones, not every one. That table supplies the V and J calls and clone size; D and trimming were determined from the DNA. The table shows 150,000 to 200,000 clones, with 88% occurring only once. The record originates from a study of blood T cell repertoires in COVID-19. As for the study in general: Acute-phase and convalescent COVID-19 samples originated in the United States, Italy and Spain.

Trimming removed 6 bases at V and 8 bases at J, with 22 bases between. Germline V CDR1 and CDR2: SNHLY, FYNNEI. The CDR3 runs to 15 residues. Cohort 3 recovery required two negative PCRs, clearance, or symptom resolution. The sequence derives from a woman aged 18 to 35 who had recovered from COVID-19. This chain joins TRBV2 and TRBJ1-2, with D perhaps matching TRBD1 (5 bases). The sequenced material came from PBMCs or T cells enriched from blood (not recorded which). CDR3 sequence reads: CASRVGQTSAEGYTF. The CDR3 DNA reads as TGTGCCAGCAGGGTCGGACAAACCTCCGCCGAGGGCTACACCTTC.